This TCR beta chain derives from a study of blood T cells in healthy people across ages. A sample-barcoded 5' primer and a J-beta primer mix were used in a second PCR of roughly 7 to 12 cycles. TCRdb ran MiXCR on the 5' RACE reads and lists one entry per CDR3 protein. Of 850,000 to 1,100,000 distinct CDR3 sequences in the sample, 35% to 45% were seen once. V lost 0 bases, J lost 7 bases, and 20 bases lay in between. Germline CDR1 reads SGHRS; CDR2 reads YFSETQ. The CDR3 runs to 16 residues. Input material: blood. The clonotype was recovered from a young man in good health. The chain couples TRBV5-1 to TRBJ2-7, with D possibly TRBD2 on 6 matching bases. CDR3 amino acids: CASSLGPGEKNNEQYF. As DNA, the CDR3 is TGCGCCAGCAGCTTGGGCCCGGGGGAAAAGAACAATGAGCAGTACTTC.